The 20 T cell receptor beta chains below all came from one sample that was sequenced in a study of Ad26.COV2.S vaccination and SARS-CoV-2 variants. Treatment specified: over 15 received Ad26.COV2.S at low or high dose, single or two shots; 5 received placebo; per-sample allocation not given. Samples were taken on day 63 after the first vaccine or placebo injection. Only in-frame clones appear in the TCRdb table, and some are missing; sequencing was by immunoSEQ multiplex PCR. The sample contains about 480,000 clones, roughly 87% of which appear only once. Material: peripheral blood, obtained in a trial of Ad26.COV2.S vaccine versus placebo. The origin of the receptors is a person between 18 and 59 years old who received the Ad26.COV2.S COVID-19 vaccine or a placebo.

The V gene is TRBV20-1, the J gene TRBJ1-2; D gene unclear. CDR3 size: 11 residues. Deletions cut 0 bases from V and 8 bases from J, with 7 bases between. From germline, CDR1 is DFQATT and CDR2 SNEGSKA (reference sequence). The CDR3 nucleotides are TGCAGTGCTAGAGATTCCGGGGGCTACACCTTC. Protein product: CSARDSGGYTF.

V is TRBV10-3 and J is TRBJ2-1, with D possibly TRBD2 on 5 matching bases. This CDR3 comprises 16 residues. The germline gives CDR1 ENHRY, CDR2 SYGVKD. Trimming took 2 bases from V and 1 from J, leaving 12 bases between them. CDR3 region: CAISEPNRGSYNEQFF. As DNA, the CDR3 is TGTGCCATCAGTGAGCCGAACAGAGGGTCCTACAATGAGCAGTTCTTC.

This rearrangement joins TRBV6-6 to TRBJ2-3, with D possibly matching TRBD1 (5 bases). V gave up 7 bases and J gave up 1 base, with 6 bases separating them. Germline V lookup: CDR1 MNHNY, CDR2 SVGAGI (reference sequence). CDR3 length equals 12 residues. CDR3 nucleotides: TGTGCCAGCATAGGGGGCACAGATACGCAGTATTTT. It codes for CASIGGTDTQYF.

The rearrangement joins TRBV28 to TRBJ1-2; D remains ambiguous. Trimming cost V 3 bases and J 5 bases, with 13 bases left between them. Germline V gene sequence: CDR1 MDHEN, CDR2 SYDVKM. This CDR3 has 14 residues. The CDR3 reads CASSLGTSWYGYTF. The CDR3 coding sequence is TGTGCCAGCAGTTTGGGCACTTCCTGGTATGGCTACACCTTC.

This clone was seen just once. This chain links TRBV6-6 with TRBJ1-3; D is perhaps TRBD1 (5 bases). Trimming cost V 6 bases and J 4 bases, with 16 bases left between them. Germline V gene sequence: CDR1 MNHNY, CDR2 SVGAGI (reference sequence). The CDR3 loop spans 15 amino acids. CDR3 nucleotides: TGTGCCAGCAGCAGCACCAGGGAACGCGGAAACACCATATATTTT. Translation: CASSSTRERGNTIYF.

Of note for this clone: The same CDR3 arises from other DNA sequences in this sample as well. This chain links TRBV5-1 with TRBJ1-1, with 7 bases lining up with TRBD1. Germline V gives CDR1 SGHRS, CDR2 YFSETQ. The CDR3 extends over 14 amino acids. Trimming removed 0 bases from V and 4 bases from J; junction bases left unmatched: 3. CDR3 nucleotide sequence: TGCGCCAGCAGCTTGGGACAGGGTTTCACTGAAGCTTTCTTT. It specifies CASSLGQGFTEAFF.

The chain is built from TRBV30 and TRBJ2-7, with D possibly TRBD2 on 6 matching bases. The germline CDR1 and CDR2 sequences are GTSNPN and SVGIG (reference sequence). V was trimmed by 8 bases and J by 1 base, leaving 12 bases between them. The CDR3 has 12 residues. CDR3 protein: CAGGDPSYEQYF. The CDR3 DNA is TGTGCCGGAGGGGATCCGTCCTACGAGCAGTACTTC.

V is TRBV9 and J is TRBJ1-4; D remains unclear. The germline V gene encodes CDR1 SGDLS and CDR2 YYNGEE. There are 15 residues in the CDR3. Trimming removed 4 bases from V and 2 bases from J, with 12 bases in between. The CDR3 loop is CASSPNGLTNEKLFF. The CDR3 DNA reads as TGTGCCAGCAGCCCTAATGGGCTTACTAATGAAAAACTGTTTTTT. The variable domain in full, with the rest retrieved from reference TRBV9 and TRBJ1-4, is DSGVTQTPKHLITATGQRVTLRCSPRSGDLSVYWYQQSLDQGLQFLIQYYNGEERAKGNILERFSAQQFPDLHSELNLSSLELGDSALYFCASSPNGLTNEKLFFGSGTQLSVL.

This clone was observed a single time. The chain employs TRBV3-1 (or the pseudogene TRBV3-2) and TRBJ2-2; D call uncertain. The ends were cut back, 4 bases at V and 4 bases at J, with 4 bases in the middle. The length of the CDR3 is 12 residues. CDR1 LGHDT and CDR2 YNNKEL come from the germline V gene (reference sequence). CDR3: CASSRVTGELFF. As DNA, the CDR3 is TGTGCCAGCAGCCGGGTCACCGGGGAGCTGTTTTTT.

This rearrangement joins TRBV30 to TRBJ1-4; 7 bases are shared with TRBD1. The CDR3 loop spans 13 amino acids. J was trimmed by 4 bases and V by 7 bases; bases with no gene match: 6. The germline gives CDR1 GTSNPN, CDR2 SVGIG (reference sequence). CDR3 sequence reads: CASTGDHNEKLFF. The CDR3 DNA follows: TGTGCCTCAACAGGGGACCATAATGAAAAACTGTTTTTT.

The CDR3 region is CASKGLQITHEQYF. The CDR3 DNA reads TGTGCCAGCAAAGGACTCCAAATCACCCACGAGCAGTACTTC. This rearrangement joins TRBV28 to TRBJ2-7, with TRBD2 as a possible D gene (5 bases). Germline CDR1 reads MDHEN; CDR2 reads SYDVKM. The length of the CDR3 is 14 residues. V was trimmed by 7 bases and J by 5 bases, leaving 18 bases between them.

V is TRBV11-1 and J is TRBJ1-1, with TRBD1 as a possible D gene (6 bases). This CDR3 spans 15 amino acids. Germline V gives CDR1 SGHAT, CDR2 FQDESV (reference sequence). V was shortened by 1 base and J by 5 bases, with 14 bases between the two germline ends. This chain's CDR3 is CASSLVWGLETEAFF. In DNA, the CDR3 is TGTGCCAGCAGCTTAGTCTGGGGGCTGGAGACTGAAGCTTTCTTT.

The CDR3 is CASSLGLGAGVNYNEQFF. CDR3 sequence (DNA): TGTGCCAGCAGCCTTGGTTTGGGCGCGGGAGTTAACTACAATGAGCAGTTCTTC. V and J are TRBV4-2 and TRBJ2-1; 7 positions agree with TRBD2. CDR3 length: 18 residues. The J segment lost 3 bases and the V segment lost 4 bases, leaving 15 bases of the junction unmatched. The germline CDR1 and CDR2 sequences are LGHNA and YNFKEQ.

The V and J genes are TRBV7-2 and TRBJ1-2; D gene uncertain. The germline V gene encodes CDR1 SGHTA and CDR2 FQGNSA. The V end was cut by 3 bases, the J end by 4 bases, with 9 bases between. The CDR3 sequence is 13 residues long. Here the CDR3 reads CASSLTAVYGYTF. The CDR3 DNA sequence: TGTGCCAGCAGCTTGACGGCGGTCTATGGCTACACCTTC.

The chain combines TRBV18 with TRBJ2-7, with D maybe TRBD1 (6 bases). Germline loops: CDR1 KGHSH, CDR2 LQKENI. The CDR3 loop spans 14 amino acids. V lost 4 bases and J 6 bases, leaving 16 bases between the germline ends. The CDR3 sequence is CASSLKGQLSEQYF. CDR3 bases: TGTGCCAGCTCACTAAAAGGACAGCTGAGCGAGCAGTACTTC.

The chain has TRBV25-1 and TRBJ2-7; D might be TRBD2 (5 bases). The CDR3 is 12 residues long. Germline CDR1 reads MGHDK; CDR2 reads SYGVNS. The V end was cut by 6 bases, the J end by 7 bases, with 13 bases between. This CDR3 is CASSLLGREQYF. CDR3 in DNA: TGTGCCAGCAGCCTCTTGGGGAGAGAGCAGTACTTC.

The J gene is TRBJ2-2, the V gene TRBV30; D gene uncertain. The germline CDR1 and CDR2 sequences are GTSNPN and SVGIG (reference sequence). This CDR3 comprises 14 residues. V was pared by 0 bases and J by 8 bases, with 13 bases between. Here the CDR3 DNA reads TGTGCCTGGAGTGTACCTGAGGCGCGGGGGGAGCTGTTTTTT. This translates into CAWSVPEARGELFF.

The V call is TRBV18, the J call TRBJ1-4; TRBD1 matches 7 bases. J gave up 0 bases and V 3 bases, and 4 bases lay outside the gene matches. Germline V gives CDR1 KGHSH, CDR2 LQKENI. The CDR3 is 16 amino acids. The CDR3 sequence is CASSPRQGATNEKLFF. Written as DNA, the CDR3 is TGTGCCAGCTCACCCCGACAGGGAGCAACTAATGAAAAACTGTTTTTT.

The rearrangement links TRBV24-1 to TRBJ1-5; 10 bases fit TRBD1. Germline V CDR1 and CDR2: KGHDR, SFDVKD. The CDR3 extends over 15 amino acids. The V segment lost 5 bases and the J segment 3 bases; nucleotides outside the gene matches: 3. The CDR3 region is CATSGDRGANQPQHF. CDR3 nucleotides: TGTGCCACCAGTGGGGACAGGGGCGCCAATCAGCCCCAGCATTTT.

V gene TRBV7-6 combines with J gene TRBJ1-6, with D perhaps matching TRBD1 (6 bases). Trimming pared 1 base from V and 6 bases from J, leaving 13 bases between. The CDR3 spans 16 residues. Germline V gives CDR1 SGHVS, CDR2 FNYEAQ. CDR3 DNA sequence: TGTGCCAGCAGCTTAGAGGCGGGACACCTTAATTCACCCCTCCACTTT. Its translation is CASSLEAGHLNSPLHF.